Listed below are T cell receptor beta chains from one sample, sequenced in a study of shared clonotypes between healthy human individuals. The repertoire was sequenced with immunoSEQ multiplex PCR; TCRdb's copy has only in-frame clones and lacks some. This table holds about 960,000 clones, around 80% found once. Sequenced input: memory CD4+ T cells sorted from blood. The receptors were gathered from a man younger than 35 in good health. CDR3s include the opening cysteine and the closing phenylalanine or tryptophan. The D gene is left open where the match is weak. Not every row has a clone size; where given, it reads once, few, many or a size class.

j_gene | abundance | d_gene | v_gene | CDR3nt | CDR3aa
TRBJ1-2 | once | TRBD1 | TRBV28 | TGTGCCAGCAGCTACAGGGGGCCGAGCTATGGCTACACCTTC | CASSYRGPSYGYTF
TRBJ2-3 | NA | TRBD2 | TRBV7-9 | TGTGCCAGCAGCATCACTAGCGGGGGCACAGATACGCAGTATTTT | CASSITSGGTDTQYF
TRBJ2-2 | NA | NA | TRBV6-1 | TGTGCCAGCTCTTTCGAAGGGAACACCGGGGAGCTGTTTTTT | CASSFEGNTGELFF
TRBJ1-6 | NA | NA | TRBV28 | TGTGCCAGCTTAGGAATAGAATCGAGCTCCTATAATTCACCCCTCCACTTT | CASLGIESSSYNSPLHF
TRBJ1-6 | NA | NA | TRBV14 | TGTGCCAGCAGCCTTAACGGGGTGGTTGGTTCACCCCTCCACTTT | CASSLNGVVGSPLHF
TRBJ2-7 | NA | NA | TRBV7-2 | TGTGCCAGCAGCCCGTTAAGCTCCTACGAGCAGTACTTC | CASSPLSSYEQYF
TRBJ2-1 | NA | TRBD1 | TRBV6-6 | TGTGCCAGCAGCCGAGGACAGGACAATGAGCAGTTCTTC | CASSRGQDNEQFF
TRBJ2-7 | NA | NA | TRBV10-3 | TGTGCCATCAGTTCGGGGGCCTACGAGCAGTACTTC | CAISSGAYEQYF
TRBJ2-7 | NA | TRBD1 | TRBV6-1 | TGTGCCAGCAGTGAAGCGCAGGGGGCCTACGAGCAGTACTTC | CASSEAQGAYEQYF
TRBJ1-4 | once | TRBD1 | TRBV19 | TGTGCCAGTAGTTTGGGACAGGGACGAAGTGAAAAACTGTTTTTT | CASSLGQGRSEKLFF
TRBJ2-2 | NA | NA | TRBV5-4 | TGTGCCAGCAGCTTGGGCCAGGGGATTAACACCGGGGAGCTGTTTTTT | CASSLGQGINTGELFF
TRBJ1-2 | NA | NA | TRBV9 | TGTGCCAGCAGCGTAGCTGAAGGGTACGGTGGCTACACCTTC | CASSVAEGYGGYTF
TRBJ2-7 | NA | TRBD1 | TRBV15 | TGTGCCACCAGCGGAACCGGGACAGGGTCTTGGGAGCAGTACTTC | CATSGTGTGSWEQYF
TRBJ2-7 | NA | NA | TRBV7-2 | TGTGCCAGCAGCTTAGCGGGTATCAACACCTACGAGCAGTACTTC | CASSLAGINTYEQYF
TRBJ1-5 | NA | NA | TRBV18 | TGTGCCAGCTCACCAGGGGATGGGGGCCAGCCCCAGCATTTT | CASSPGDGGQPQHF
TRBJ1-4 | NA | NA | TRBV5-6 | TGTGCCAGCAGCTTGGACGGCGGAGTTAATGAAAAACTGTTTTTT | CASSLDGGVNEKLFF
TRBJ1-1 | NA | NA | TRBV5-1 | TGCGCCAGCAGCTTGGAAGGGGAAGTTGCTTTCTTT | CASSLEGEVAFF
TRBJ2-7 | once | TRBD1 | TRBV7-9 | TGTGCCAGCAGCCCTCGACAGGGGTTGTCCTACGAGCAGTACTTC | CASSPRQGLSYEQYF
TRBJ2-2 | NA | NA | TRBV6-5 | TGTGCCAGCAAAATGGCTAGCCCGAGGGCGGAGCTGTTTTTT | CASKMASPRAELFF
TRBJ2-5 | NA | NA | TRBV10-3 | TGTGCCATCAGTGAGTCGGCAGGAGTAGGGACCCAGTACTTC | CAISESAGVGTQYF
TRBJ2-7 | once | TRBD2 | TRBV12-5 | TGTGCTAGTGGTCCAACTCCGGGACTAGCGGGAGGGTCCTACGAGCAGTACTTC | CASGPTPGLAGGSYEQYF
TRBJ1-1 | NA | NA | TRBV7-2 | TGTGCCAGCAGCTTAGACAGGACCTACACTGAAGCTTTCTTT | CASSLDRTYTEAFF
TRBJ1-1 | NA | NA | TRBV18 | TGTGCCAGCTCACCATGGACCGATAACACTGAAGCTTTCTTT | CASSPWTDNTEAFF
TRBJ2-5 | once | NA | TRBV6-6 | TGTGCCAGCACCACAATGGGTGTGACCCAGTACTTC | CASTTMGVTQYF
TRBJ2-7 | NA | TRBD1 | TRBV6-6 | TGTGCCAGCAGCCCCGGACAGGGGTTGGGCGAGCAGTACTTC | CASSPGQGLGEQYF
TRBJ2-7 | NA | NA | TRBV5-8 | TGTGCCAGCAGCGGTTTAAGGGGCAAAACTTTAGAGCAGTACTTC | CASSGLRGKTLEQYF
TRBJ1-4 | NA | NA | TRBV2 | TGTGCCAGCAGTGTCAGGGTGGAACTGTTTTTT | CASSVRVELFF
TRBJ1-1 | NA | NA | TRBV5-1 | TGCGCCAGCAGCGGCGGGGCTGAGGGGATAGCTGAAGCTTTCTTT | CASSGGAEGIAEAFF
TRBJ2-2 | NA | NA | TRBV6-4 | TGTGCCAGCAGTGAAGAGGAGAACGGGGAGCTGTTTTTT | CASSEEENGELFF
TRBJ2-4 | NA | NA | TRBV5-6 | TGTGCCAGCAACCCCACCGGGGCCGGAATAGGCAAAAACATTCAGTACTTC | CASNPTGAGIGKNIQYF
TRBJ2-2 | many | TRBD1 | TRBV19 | TGTGCCAGTAGTATGACAGGGACCAACACCGGGGAGCTGTTTTTT | CASSMTGTNTGELFF
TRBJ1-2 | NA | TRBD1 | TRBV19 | TGTGCCAGTAGTCCGGGACAGGGGGCTCGGGGCTACACCTTC | CASSPGQGARGYTF
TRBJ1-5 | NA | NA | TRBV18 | TGTGCCAGCTCACCCGAGGGCAATCAGCCCCAGCATTTT | CASSPEGNQPQHF
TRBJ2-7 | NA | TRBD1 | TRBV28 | TGTGCCAGCAGATTTCGTACCGGGACAGGGGCCTACGAGCAGTACTTC | CASRFRTGTGAYEQYF
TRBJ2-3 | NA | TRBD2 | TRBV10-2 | TGCGCCAGCCGAATCACTAGCGGGAGAACAGATACGCAGTATTTT | CASRITSGRTDTQYF
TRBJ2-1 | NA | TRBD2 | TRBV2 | TGTGCCAGCAGTGAAGTGGAACTAGCGGGAGTAGCGATTGAGCAGTTCTTC | CASSEVELAGVAIEQFF
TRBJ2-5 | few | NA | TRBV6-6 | TGTGCCAGCAGCAAACCGCCAACCCAGTACTTC | CASSKPPTQYF
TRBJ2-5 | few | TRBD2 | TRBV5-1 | TGCGCCAGCAGCTTGGATAGCGGGGGGTACCAAGAGACCCAGTACTTC | CASSLDSGGYQETQYF